The 26 T cell receptor beta chains in this list originate from one sample, sequenced in a study of healthy donors' naive CD4 and CD8 T cells. A linear amplification protocol produced the TCR libraries from about 450 ng of total RNA. TCRdb reprocessed the reads with MiXCR, giving one entry per CDR3 protein. Here the sample spans roughly 200,000 distinct CDR3 sequences, 65% to 80% being singletons. What was sequenced was naive CD4+ and CD8+ T cells sorted from blood, pooled from several donors. Receptors were obtained from a pool of human donors in good health; the sample pools cells from several healthy donors.

This sequence joins TRBV27 and TRBJ1-1; possibly TRBD1 for D (6 bases). Trimming pared 6 bases from V and 8 bases from J, leaving 16 bases between. From germline, CDR1 is MNHEY and CDR2 SMNVEV (reference sequence). The CDR3 covers 13 residues. CDR3: CASRRTQQGEAFF. The CDR3 coding sequence is TGTGCCAGCAGAAGGACGCAACAGGGCGAAGCTTTCTTT.

The count of this clonotype is one. The chain recombines TRBV19 with TRBJ2-1, with 11 bases fitting TRBD2. V lost 2 bases and J lost 6; bases outside the gene matches: 6. The CDR3 length is 16 residues. Germline CDR1 LNHDA, CDR2 SQIVND (reference sequence). The CDR3 loop reads CASSIHSSGGINEQFF. CDR3 bases: TGTGCCAGTAGTATACACTCTAGCGGGGGGATCAATGAGCAGTTCTTC. The variable domain in full, completed from reference TRBV19 and TRBJ2-1, reads DGGITQSPKYLFRKEGQNVTLSCEQNLNHDAMYWYRQDPGQGLRLIYYSQIVNDFQKGDIAEGYSVSREKKESFPLTVTSAQKNPTAFYLCASSIHSSGGINEQFFGPGTRLTVL.

V and J are TRBV7-2 and TRBJ1-2; the D is unclear. V lost 4 bases, J lost 3 bases, and 12 bases lay in between. The CDR3 runs 14 residues. Germline V gene data show CDR1 as SGHTA and CDR2 as FQGNSA. The CDR3 spells CASSSPGYHYGYTF. CDR3 in DNA: TGTGCCAGCAGCTCCCCCGGGTATCACTATGGCTACACCTTC.

This clonotype was observed a few times. The V call is TRBV30, the J call TRBJ1-1; D is ambiguous. CDR1 is GTSNPN and CDR2 is SVGIG in the germline V gene (reference sequence). The CDR3 length is 10 residues. V lost 4 bases to trimming and J lost 11 bases, with 11 bases between them. CDR3 sequence: CAWTALRAFF. CDR3 bases: TGTGCCTGGACGGCGCTCCGGGCTTTCTTT.

This clonotype appeared a few times. The genes are TRBV19 and TRBJ2-3; no clear D gene. Germline V gene sequence: CDR1 LNHDA, CDR2 SQIVND (reference sequence). The CDR3 loop spans 15 amino acids. V gave up 5 bases and J gave up 3 bases, with 15 bases separating them. The CDR3 DNA is TGTGCCAGTAGTCTCCAGCTAAGACGAACAGATACGCAGTATTTT. The encoded protein is CASSLQLRRTDTQYF. Variable domain in full (rest from reference TRBV19 and TRBJ2-3): DGGITQSPKYLFRKEGQNVTLSCEQNLNHDAMYWYRQDPGQGLRLIYYSQIVNDFQKGDIAEGYSVSREKKESFPLTVTSAQKNPTAFYLCASSLQLRRTDTQYFGPGTRLTVL.

The rearrangement links TRBV29-1 to TRBJ1-1; D is unclear. In germline, CDR1 is SQVTM, CDR2 ANQGSEA. This CDR3 comprises 11 residues. The V end was cut by 7 bases, the J end by 0 bases, with 6 bases between. CDR3 sequence reads: CSGTVNTEAFF. Written as DNA, the CDR3 is TGCAGCGGTACGGTGAACACTGAAGCTTTCTTT.

The chain carries TRBV29-1 and TRBJ2-2; 9 bases are shared with TRBD2. The CDR3 covers 14 residues. V gave up 6 bases and J gave up 5 bases; unmatched junction bases: 7. Germline V gene sequence: CDR1 SQVTM, CDR2 ANQGSEA. The CDR3 DNA reads as TGCAGCGTGTGCCTAGCGGGATGGACCGGGGAGCTGTTTTTT. This translates into CSVCLAGWTGELFF.

The V call is TRBV20-1, the J call TRBJ2-5; TRBD2 matches at 8 bases. The germline gives CDR1 DFQATT, CDR2 SNEGSKA (reference sequence). The CDR3 covers 15 residues. J lost 4 bases, V lost 0 bases, and 7 bases had no gene match. Here the CDR3 reads CSARDTAGVGETQYF. The CDR3 coding sequence is TGCAGTGCTAGAGATACAGCGGGGGTTGGAGAGACCCAGTACTTC.

The chain employs TRBV5-1 and TRBJ2-5; either TRBD1 or TRBD2 may fit D (5 bases each). This CDR3 contains 15 residues. The germline CDR1 and CDR2 sequences are SGHRS and YFSETQ. Trimming took 5 bases from V and 5 from J, leaving 19 bases between them. This chain's CDR3 is CASRRSLGAWETQYF. In DNA, the CDR3 is TGCGCCAGCAGACGGTCACTCGGGGCCTGGGAGACCCAGTACTTC.

The chain has TRBV6-1 and TRBJ2-1, with 12 bases lining up with TRBD2. V lost 5 bases, J lost 4 bases, and 6 bases stayed unmatched. The CDR3 runs 16 residues. Germline-derived CDR1 and CDR2 are MNHNS and SASEGT. The CDR3 here is CASSLRLAGVYNEQFF. In DNA form, the CDR3 reads TGTGCCAGCAGTCTAAGACTAGCGGGAGTTTACAATGAGCAGTTCTTC.

The chain carries TRBV6-5 and TRBJ1-6; 8 bases are shared with TRBD1. The V gene's germline CDR1 is MNHEY and CDR2 SVGAGI. V lost 6 bases and J lost 8; bases outside the gene matches: 9. The CDR3 spans 15 residues. This CDR3 reads CASSRTGQGYSPLHF. The CDR3 DNA reads as TGTGCCAGCAGCCGAACCGGACAGGGTTATTCACCCCTCCACTTT.

This chain links TRBV19 with TRBJ2-7, with D possibly being TRBD2 (5 bases). The CDR3 is 13 residues long. Germline V lookup: CDR1 LNHDA, CDR2 SQIVND (reference sequence). Trimming pared 5 bases from V and 2 bases from J, leaving 10 bases between. The CDR3 reads CASSAPGTYEQYF. The DNA of the CDR3 is TGTGCCAGTAGTGCGCCGGGGACCTACGAGCAGTACTTC.

This sequence joins TRBV12-3 or TRBV12-4 and TRBJ2-3, with D unresolved. The CDR3 contains 15 residues. V shed 2 bases and J shed 2 bases, with 11 bases lying between them. The DNA of the CDR3 is TGTGCCAGCAGTTTACTAGACACAGACACAGATACGCAGTATTTT. It is translated as CASSLLDTDTDTQYF.

A note on this clonotype: This may stem from a read error, because a much larger clone lies one nucleotide away. This rearrangement joins TRBV29-1 to TRBJ1-1; no clear D. CDR1 is SQVTM and CDR2 is ANQGSEA in the germline V gene. The CDR3 totals 10 residues. V shed 7 bases and J shed 0 bases, with 3 bases lying between them. The DNA of the CDR3 is TGCAGCGGGCTGAACACTGAAGCTTTCTTT. Protein: CSGLNTEAFF.

The chain uses TRBV27 and TRBJ2-7, with 7 nucleotides matching TRBD1. Per the germline V gene, CDR1 is MNHEY and CDR2 is SMNVEV (reference sequence). The CDR3 extends over 14 amino acids. The V gene end was trimmed by 3 bases and the J gene end by 2 bases; junction bases not matched to a gene: 4. CDR3 sequence (DNA): TGTGCCAGCAGTTTCTTGGACAGGCCCTACGAGCAGTACTTC. Its protein product is CASSFLDRPYEQYF.

This clonotype was observed a single time. The genes are TRBV27 and TRBJ2-1; D is uncertain. The length of the CDR3 is 14 residues. Trimming pared 6 bases from V and 8 bases from J, leaving 17 bases between. Germline V CDR1 and CDR2: MNHEY, SMNVEV (reference sequence). The CDR3 DNA sequence: TGTGCCAGCAGCGGCCGGTCCAGGCGCGATGAGCAGTTCTTC. It encodes CASSGRSRRDEQFF.

The V gene is TRBV11-1, the J gene TRBJ2-1, with 11 bases matching TRBD2. The CDR3 is made up of 16 amino acids. V gave up 1 base and J gave up 7 bases; unmatched junction bases: 6. CDR1 is SGHAT and CDR2 is FQDESV in the germline V gene (reference sequence). The CDR3 region has the DNA TGTGCCAGCAGCTTAGTGACTAGCGGGATAAGAAATGAGCAGTTCTTC. Translating gives CASSLVTSGIRNEQFF. The variable domain in full, completed from reference TRBV11-1 and TRBJ2-1, reads EAEVAQSPRYKITEKSQAVAFWCDPISGHATLYWYRQILGQGPELLVQFQDESVVDDSQLPKDRFSAERLKGVDSTLKIQPAELGDSAMYLCASSLVTSGIRNEQFFGPGTRLTVL.

The genes are TRBV19 and TRBJ1-5; D gene ambiguous. V was pared by 5 bases and J by 1 base, with 9 bases between. The CDR3 runs to 14 residues. CDR1 is LNHDA and CDR2 is SQIVND in the germline V gene (reference sequence). The chain's CDR3 is CASSGFGSNQPQHF. The CDR3 bases are TGTGCCAGTAGTGGCTTCGGGAGCAATCAGCCCCAGCATTTT.

The chain recombines TRBV19 with TRBJ1-6, with 12 nucleotides matching TRBD1. This CDR3 spans 17 amino acids. Looked up from germline, CDR1 is LNHDA and CDR2 is SQIVND (reference sequence). V lost 5 bases, J lost 8 bases, and 10 bases stayed unmatched. This CDR3 reads CASSQSRDRGLYSPLHF. As DNA, the CDR3 is TGTGCCAGTAGTCAATCCCGGGACAGGGGGCTTTATTCACCCCTCCACTTT. Combining the CDR3 with reference TRBV19 and TRBJ1-6 gives the whole variable domain DGGITQSPKYLFRKEGQNVTLSCEQNLNHDAMYWYRQDPGQGLRLIYYSQIVNDFQKGDIAEGYSVSREKKESFPLTVTSAQKNPTAFYLCASSQSRDRGLYSPLHFGNGTRLTVT.

The chain couples TRBV27 to TRBJ2-7; the D gene is possibly TRBD2 (6 bases). The V and J ends lost 2 bases and 3 bases respectively, with 8 bases between them. In germline, CDR1 is MNHEY, CDR2 SMNVEV (reference sequence). The CDR3 is made up of 13 amino acids. The CDR3 here is CASSLLRGYEQYV. In nucleotides, the CDR3 is TGTGCCAGCAGTTTACTGCGGGGCTACGAGCAGTACGTC.

Only one count was recorded for this clonotype. The V and J genes are TRBV6-1 and TRBJ2-7, with D unclear. Between the trimmed V and J ends, which lost 5 bases and 5 bases, there was a span of 19 bases. Per germline, CDR1 MNHNS and CDR2 SASEGT. The CDR3 runs 15 residues. CDR3 nucleotides: TGTGCCAGCAGTTCGGGCAGGAAGGCCATCGACGAGCAGTACTTC. Translation gives CASSSGRKAIDEQYF.

The chain recombines TRBV5-6 with TRBJ2-5; 13 nucleotides line up with TRBD2. CDR1 and CDR2 from the germline V gene are SGHDT and YYEEEE. J gave up 5 bases and V 4 bases, and 8 bases lay outside the gene matches. This CDR3 region has 16 residues. DNA of the CDR3: TGTGCCAGCAGCCTAGGGAGGACTAGCGGGAGTGAGACCCAGTACTTC. Translation gives CASSLGRTSGSETQYF. The full variable domain, with the rest looked up from reference TRBV5-6 and TRBJ2-5, is DAGVTQSPTHLIKTRGQQVTLRCSPKSGHDTVSWYQQALGQGPQFIFQYYEEEERQRGNFPDRFSGHQFPNYSSELNVNALLLGDSALYLCASSLGRTSGSETQYFGPGTRLLVL.

The J gene is TRBJ1-6, the V gene TRBV18, with 7 positions matching TRBD1. The CDR3 has 14 residues. Germline-derived CDR1 and CDR2 are KGHSH and LQKENI. Unmatched junction bases numbered 3, after V lost 5 bases and J lost 5 bases. The CDR3 sequence: CASSGTAHNSPLHF. The CDR3 nucleotides read TGTGCCAGCTCAGGGACAGCCCATAATTCACCCCTCCACTTT.

This rearrangement joins TRBV29-1 to TRBJ2-1; D remains unclear. CDR3 length: 14 residues. Germline V lookup: CDR1 SQVTM, CDR2 ANQGSEA. V was shortened by 6 bases and J by 2 bases, with 14 bases between the two germline ends. CDR3 amino acids: CSVETQDPYNEQFF. In nucleotides, the CDR3 is TGCAGCGTGGAGACCCAGGACCCCTACAATGAGCAGTTCTTC.

Here the CDR3 DNA reads TGCAGCGTTGGGTCGGCGGGAGTGACCTACAATGAGCAGTTCTTC. Translation gives CSVGSAGVTYNEQFF. This chain connects TRBV29-1 to TRBJ2-1; 7 positions match TRBD2. The trim removed 4 bases at V and 2 bases at J, leaving 8 bases unmatched. There are 15 residues in the CDR3. From germline, CDR1 is SQVTM and CDR2 ANQGSEA.

This clonotype was picked up a small number of times. The chain has TRBV19 and TRBJ1-2, with TRBD1 identical over 9 bases. Germline V gene sequence: CDR1 LNHDA, CDR2 SQIVND (reference sequence). V shed 5 bases, J shed 4 bases, and the junction held 8 bases outside the gene matches. CDR3 length: 15 amino acids. Here the CDR3 DNA reads TGTGCCAGTAGTCCCCACCGGGACAGGGCCTATGGCTACACCTTC. Protein product: CASSPHRDRAYGYTF.